These 24 T cell receptor beta chains share one sample of origin, sequenced in a study of blood T cell repertoires in COVID-19. Here immunoSEQ multiplex PCR was the method, and the copy in TCRdb shows in-frame clones only, minus some. The sample includes around 63,000 clones, about nine tenths of them seen just once. The sequenced material came from peripheral blood. The source of these receptors is a woman of 80 years or more with acute or convalescent COVID-19.

The chain links TRBV11-1 to TRBJ1-1; D is perhaps TRBD1 (5 bases). The V end lost 4 bases, the J end lost 4 bases, and 10 bases lay between the germline ends. CDR3 length equals 13 residues. CDR1 is SGHAT and CDR2 is FQDESV in the germline V gene (reference sequence). The DNA of the CDR3 is TGTGCCAGCAGCTCGGGACTGAGCACTGAAGCTTTCTTT. Protein product: CASSSGLSTEAFF.

The rearrangement links TRBV30 to TRBJ1-2; D is unresolved. The CDR3 consists of 11 residues. Trimming took 3 bases from V and 5 from J, leaving 7 bases between them. Germline lookup yields CDR1 GTSNPN and CDR2 SVGIG (reference sequence). The CDR3 DNA sequence: TGTGCCTGGAGCGTAGCTTATGGCTACACCTTC. Its protein product is CAWSVAYGYTF. Using reference TRBV30 and TRBJ1-2 for the parts outside the CDR3, the full variable domain is SQTIHQWPATLVQPVGSPLSLECTVEGTSNPNLYWYRQAAGRGLQLLFYSVGIGQISSEVPQNLSASRPQDRQFILSSKKLLLSDSGFYLCAWSVAYGYTFGSGTRLTVV.

V usage is TRBV6-2 or TRBV6-3 and J usage is TRBJ2-7; 9 bases align to TRBD2. This CDR3 has 15 amino acids. Germline V lookup: CDR1 MNHEY, CDR2 SVGEGT. Germline trimming cut 0 bases from V and 7 bases from J; bases unmatched to any gene: 7. This CDR3 reads CASSYSSGRSGEQYF. CDR3 in DNA: TGTGCCAGCAGTTACTCCAGCGGGAGGTCAGGGGAGCAGTACTTC.

This clone was counted a single time. In nucleotides, the CDR3 is TGTGCCAGCAGCTCAGGAAGGCGGAAGGGACTAGCGGCATACAATGAGCAGTTCTTC. This translates into CASSSGRRKGLAAYNEQFF. V and J are TRBV9 and TRBJ2-1; 11 positions match TRBD2. The germline gives CDR1 SGDLS, CDR2 YYNGEE. The CDR3 sequence is 19 residues long. V was clipped by 4 bases and J by 4 bases; unmatched bases: 16.

The rearrangement links TRBV9 to TRBJ1-1; D is ambiguous. V lost 0 bases to trimming and J lost 2 bases, with 8 bases between them. This CDR3 is built from 14 residues. Germline V CDR1 and CDR2: SGDLS, YYNGEE. The CDR3 loop reads CASSVGPTNTEAFF. The CDR3 nucleotides read TGTGCCAGCAGCGTAGGTCCCACAAACACTGAAGCTTTCTTT.

This chain links TRBV28 with TRBJ2-7; D is perhaps TRBD1 (6 bases). Germline CDR1 is MDHEN and CDR2 is SYDVKM. The CDR3 extends over 14 amino acids. Trimming pared 2 bases from V and 3 bases from J, leaving 11 bases between. In nucleotides, the CDR3 is TGTGCCAGCAGTTTACCCGGACAGAGCTACGAGCAGTACTTC. The encoded protein is CASSLPGQSYEQYF.

The rearrangement uses TRBV27 and TRBJ1-6; TRBD1 matches at 7 bases. The CDR3 has 15 amino acids. The V gene's germline CDR1 is MNHEY and CDR2 SMNVEV (reference sequence). Trimming took 3 bases from V and 7 from J; bases not matched to a gene: 6. The CDR3 DNA is TGTGCCAGCAGTTTGGGGGGACAGACGAATTCACCCCTCCACTTT. Its protein is CASSLGGQTNSPLHF.

V is TRBV7-3 and J is TRBJ2-1, with D perhaps TRBD2 (6 bases). The CDR3 runs 15 residues. V was shortened by 2 bases and J by 3 bases, with 11 bases between the two germline ends. The germline gives CDR1 SGHTA, CDR2 FQGTGA. CDR3 sequence: CASSLGGTDYNEQFF. As DNA, the CDR3 is TGTGCCAGCAGCTTAGGAGGGACTGACTACAATGAGCAGTTCTTC.

CDR3 region: CASSLGENEQFF. DNA of the CDR3: TGTGCCAGCAGCTTAGGGGAGAATGAGCAGTTCTTC. The rearrangement joins TRBV7-3 to TRBJ2-1; tentative D call: TRBD2 (5 bases). CDR3 length equals 12 residues. V was shortened by 2 bases and J by 7 bases, with 6 bases between the two germline ends. Germline values: CDR1 SGHTA, CDR2 FQGTGA. The variable domain in full, completed from reference TRBV7-3 and TRBJ2-1, reads GAGVSQTPSNKVTEKGKYVELRCDPISGHTALYWYRQSLGQGPEFLIYFQGTGAADDSGLPNDRFFAVRPEGSVSTLKIQRTERGDSAVYLCASSLGENEQFFGPGTRLTVL.

The V call is TRBV11-2, the J call TRBJ2-3; 7 bases line up with TRBD1. From germline, CDR1 is SGHAT and CDR2 FQNNGV. V shed 1 base, J shed 5 bases, and the junction held 9 bases outside the gene matches. CDR3 length equals 16 residues. CDR3 in DNA: TGTGCCAGCAGCTTAGGAACAGGGGCGCGGAGAGATACGCAGTATTTT. Translation: CASSLGTGARRDTQYF.

The chain combines TRBV19 with TRBJ1-2; D is ambiguous. CDR3 size: 17 residues. Trimming took off 0 bases at V and 1 base at J, with 15 bases between the two ends. CDR1 and CDR2 (germline): LNHDA, SQIVND (reference sequence). The CDR3 DNA follows: TGTGCCAGTAGTATAGATCCCGGGTACTCCTATAACTATGGCTACACCTTC. This gives the protein CASSIDPGYSYNYGYTF.

The rearrangement joins TRBV5-1 to TRBJ2-6, with a tentative D call TRBD2 (5 bases). This CDR3 has 16 amino acids. The V end lost 1 base, the J end lost 3 bases, and 11 bases lay between the germline ends. Germline values: CDR1 SGHRS, CDR2 YFSETQ. The CDR3 nucleotides read TGCGCCAGCAGCTTGAGTGCGAGGGATGGGGCCAACGTCCTGACTTTC. Encoded protein: CASSLSARDGANVLTF. Full variable domain (missing parts from reference TRBV5-1 and TRBJ2-6): KAGVTQTPRYLIKTRGQQVTLSCSPISGHRSVSWYQQTPGQGLQFLFEYFSETQRNKGNFPGRFSGRQFSNSRSEMNVSTLELGDSALYLCASSLSARDGANVLTFGAGSRLTVL.

V gene TRBV24-1 combines with J gene TRBJ2-1, with D possibly TRBD1 on 6 matching bases. Germline V CDR1 and CDR2: KGHDR, SFDVKD. There are 13 residues in the CDR3. Trimming shortened V by 1 base and J by 8 bases, and 8 bases separated the two germline ends. CDR3 region: CATSDFSGDEQFF. The CDR3 nucleotides read TGTGCCACCAGTGATTTTTCAGGGGATGAGCAGTTCTTC.

The genes are TRBV6-5 and TRBJ1-1, with D perhaps matching TRBD1 (6 bases). The V gene's germline CDR1 is MNHEY and CDR2 SVGAGI. The CDR3 has 14 residues. V was trimmed by 1 base and J by 5 bases, leaving 11 bases between them. CDR3 protein: CASSYFAQGTEAFF. CDR3 nucleotide sequence: TGTGCCAGCAGTTACTTTGCCCAGGGGACTGAAGCTTTCTTT.

The chain links TRBV3-1 (or the pseudogene TRBV3-2) to TRBJ2-6, with 7 bases aligning to TRBD2. This CDR3 contains 16 residues. V was clipped by 7 bases and J by 0 bases; unmatched bases: 6. Looked up from germline, CDR1 is LGHDT and CDR2 is YNNKEL (reference sequence). CDR3 amino acids: CASTGGDSSGANVLTF. CDR3 sequence (DNA): TGTGCCAGCACGGGAGGAGATAGCTCTGGGGCCAACGTCCTGACTTTC.

V is TRBV5-4 and J is TRBJ2-3; D may be TRBD2 (5 bases). The CDR3 is made up of 16 amino acids. Trimming shortened V by 0 bases and J by 1 base, and 12 bases separated the two germline ends. Germline assignment: CDR1 SGHNT and CDR2 YYREEE (reference sequence). The CDR3 is CASSLEIGRGTDTQYF. The CDR3 DNA is TGTGCCAGCAGCTTGGAAATTGGGCGGGGCACAGATACGCAGTATTTT.

Written as DNA, the CDR3 is TGTGCCAGCAGCTATGACAGGGTAGGAGAGCAGTTCTTC. Translating it yields CASSYDRVGEQFF. The chain joins TRBV2 to TRBJ2-1, with TRBD1 matching 7 bases. The CDR3 has 13 amino acids. V shed 6 bases and J 10 bases; nucleotides not matched to a gene: 9. Germline CDR1 SNHLY, CDR2 FYNNEI.

The V call is TRBV18, the J call TRBJ2-5, with D hard to call. The CDR3 covers 14 residues. The V end was cut by 2 bases, the J end by 1 base, with 8 bases between. Germline values: CDR1 KGHSH, CDR2 LQKENI. The CDR3 DNA is TGTGCCAGCTCACCATCCACAAGCCAAGAGACCCAGTACTTC. Encoded protein: CASSPSTSQETQYF. The variable domain in full, with the rest retrieved from reference TRBV18 and TRBJ2-5, is NAGVMQNPRHLVRRRGQEARLRCSPMKGHSHVYWYRQLPEEGLKFMVYLQKENIIDESGMPKERFSAEFPKEGPSILRIQQVVRGDSAAYFCASSPSTSQETQYFGPGTRLLVL.

The J gene is TRBJ2-6, the V gene TRBV27; D is unresolved. Germline assignment: CDR1 MNHEY and CDR2 SMNVEV (reference sequence). Trimming took off 7 bases at V and 0 bases at J, with 10 bases between the two ends. The CDR3 extends over 15 amino acids. The CDR3 is CASTVDFSGANVLTF. In DNA, the CDR3 is TGTGCCAGCACGGTCGACTTCTCTGGGGCCAACGTCCTGACTTTC.

J is TRBJ2-5 and V is TRBV2; unclear D gene. The CDR3 is made up of 14 amino acids. CDR1 is SNHLY and CDR2 is FYNNEI in the germline V gene. Trimming left V 7 bases short and J 5 bases short, with 17 bases between. The CDR3, as DNA: TGTGCCAGCAACCACAGAAAAGCTGGGGAGACCCAGTACTTC. This translates into CASNHRKAGETQYF. The whole variable domain, remainder taken from reference TRBV2 and TRBJ2-5, is EPEVTQTPSHQVTQMGQEVILRCVPISNHLYFYWYRQILGQKVEFLVSFYNNEISEKSEIFDDQFSVERPDGSNFTLKIRSTKLEDSAMYFCASNHRKAGETQYFGPGTRLLVL.

This clone has just one count. The rearrangement links TRBV19 to TRBJ1-2, with TRBD1 matching over 8 bases. Germline V gene lookup returns CDR1 LNHDA and CDR2 SQIVND (reference sequence). This CDR3 is 15 amino acids long. The V gene end was trimmed by 4 bases and the J gene end by 4 bases; junction bases not matched to a gene: 8. CDR3 DNA sequence: TGTGCCAGTAGTAGTACGACAGGGGAGGGCTATGGCTACACCTTC. This codes for CASSSTTGEGYGYTF.

The chain combines TRBV6-5 with TRBJ2-7, with a weak D call TRBD1 (5 bases). Trimming removed 2 bases at V and 2 bases at J, with 13 bases between. There are 15 residues in the CDR3. CDR1 is MNHEY, CDR2 SVGAGI, per germline. The CDR3 loop reads CASSYGQGAAYEQYF. The CDR3 region has the DNA TGTGCCAGCAGTTACGGACAAGGGGCGGCCTACGAGCAGTACTTC.

This chain joins TRBV5-1 and TRBJ2-5, with 14 nucleotides matching TRBD2. This CDR3 region has 16 residues. Germline CDR1 SGHRS, CDR2 YFSETQ. The V and J ends lost 4 bases and 5 bases, in that order; junction bases with no gene match: 7. This CDR3 is CASSETSGGVRETQYF. The DNA for the CDR3 is TGCGCCAGCAGCGAGACTAGCGGGGGGGTTAGGGAGACCCAGTACTTC. Full variable domain (rest looked up from reference TRBV5-1 and TRBJ2-5): KAGVTQTPRYLIKTRGQQVTLSCSPISGHRSVSWYQQTPGQGLQFLFEYFSETQRNKGNFPGRFSGRQFSNSRSEMNVSTLELGDSALYLCASSETSGGVRETQYFGPGTRLLVL.

V is TRBV3-1 (or the pseudogene TRBV3-2) and J is TRBJ1-2; possible D gene TRBD1, 5 bases. Trimming stripped 0 bases from V and 4 bases from J, with 21 bases between. Germline values: CDR1 LGHDT, CDR2 YNNKEL (reference sequence). The CDR3 has 18 amino acids. In DNA, the CDR3 is TGTGCCAGCAGCCAAGAGGCGCGAAGGGGTTCTGCCCCCTATGGCTACACCTTC. It is translated as CASSQEARRGSAPYGYTF.